These 4 T cell receptor beta chains were all obtained from the same sample, sequenced in a study of blood T cell repertoires in COVID-19. Using immunoSEQ multiplex PCR, the repertoire was profiled, and TCRdb retains in-frame clones only, with some absent. The top ten hold 2.5% to 3.5% of the sample, which has 190,000 or so clones, 83% seen once. The sequencing sample was made of peripheral blood. The receptors originated from a man aged 50-59 years with active or convalescent COVID-19.

The J gene is TRBJ2-5, the V gene TRBV7-9, with 10 bases fitting TRBD2. Germline values: CDR1 SEHNR, CDR2 FQNEAQ (reference sequence). CDR3 length equals 16 residues. V was pared by 1 base and J by 4 bases, with 6 bases of the junction left unmatched. This CDR3 is CASSLGASGSGETQYF. The CDR3 DNA is TGTGCCAGCAGCTTAGGGGCTAGCGGGAGTGGAGAGACCCAGTACTTC.

V gene TRBV28 combines with J gene TRBJ1-5; weak D call: TRBD1 (6 bases). The CDR3 totals 15 residues. The germline gives CDR1 MDHEN, CDR2 SYDVKM. V was shortened by 3 bases and J by 9 bases, with 18 bases between the two germline ends. This chain's CDR3 is CASSFGDLRGRPQHF. The CDR3, as DNA: TGTGCCAGCAGTTTTGGGGACCTGCGGGGGCGGCCCCAGCATTTT.

This chain joins TRBV24-1 and TRBJ2-7; no clear D. Germline lookup yields CDR1 KGHDR and CDR2 SFDVKD. With 8 bases removed from V and 0 bases from J, the gap between germline ends came to 10 bases. The CDR3 covers 13 residues. The CDR3 nucleotides are TGTGCCACCAATCCCCAACTCTCCTACGAGCAGTACTTC. It codes for CATNPQLSYEQYF.

This clone has just one count. V is TRBV19 and J is TRBJ2-1; 11 nucleotides align to TRBD1. The CDR3 runs 15 residues. Germline V lookup: CDR1 LNHDA, CDR2 SQIVND (reference sequence). J gave up 4 bases and V 5 bases, and 4 bases lay outside the gene matches. CDR3 sequence: CASSRGTGGYNEQFF. The CDR3 nucleotides are TGTGCCAGTAGTCGTGGGACAGGGGGGTACAATGAGCAGTTCTTC.